Presented here are 2 T cell receptor beta chains from one specimen sequenced in a study of OX40 agonist ivuxolimab in advanced cancers. TCRdb keeps only in-frame clones here, not all; method: immunoSEQ multiplex PCR. Found here are 45,000 to 50,000 clones, roughly 89% of them singletons; the top ten hold about 14%. This specimen was CD4+ or CD8+ T cells sorted from blood, taken in a trial of the OX40 agonist ivuxolimab. The origin of the receptors is an adult with an advanced solid tumor such as melanoma, head and neck, liver or kidney cancer.

The gene calls are TRBV20-1 and TRBJ2-7, with D tentatively TRBD2 (6 bases). V was trimmed by 6 bases and J by 6 bases, leaving 12 bases between them. Germline V gives CDR1 DFQATT, CDR2 SNEGSKA (reference sequence). This CDR3 is 11 amino acids long. The CDR3 DNA reads as TGCAGTGCCTGGGGGAGGCGCGAGCAGTACTTC. This gives the protein CSAWGRREQYF.

Only a few counts were recorded for this clone. CDR3 residues: CASSVLGEGGEQYF. CDR3 sequence (DNA): TGTGCCAGCAGCGTACTCGGCGAGGGGGGCGAGCAGTACTTC. The rearrangement links TRBV9 to TRBJ2-7; the D gene could be TRBD1 or TRBD2 (6 bases each). The CDR3 sequence is 14 residues long. In germline, CDR1 is SGDLS, CDR2 YYNGEE. V was trimmed by 1 base and J by 6 bases, leaving 14 bases between them.